Each of the 27 T cell receptor beta chains below was sequenced from the same sample in a study of shared clonotypes between healthy human individuals. Naivety among CD8 cells was defined by CD45RO negativity and positive CCR7 selection, thereby excluding terminally differentiated effector memory CD45RA+ cells. Assay used: immunoSEQ multiplex PCR; TCRdb lists only in-frame clones, some missing. The data contain hundreds of thousands of clones, roughly nine tenths of them singletons. Material: naive CD8+ T cells sorted from blood. These receptor sequences come from a man aged 25 to 40 in good health.

The rearrangement uses TRBV7-6 and TRBJ2-7, with 11 bases fitting TRBD2. Per the germline V gene, CDR1 is SGHVS and CDR2 is FNYEAQ. V dropped 5 bases and J dropped 2; count of bases not matched to a gene: 5. This CDR3 has 15 amino acids. CDR3 sequence: CASSPGTSGAYEQYF. The CDR3 bases are TGTGCCAGCAGCCCCGGGACTAGCGGAGCCTACGAGCAGTACTTC.

The chain is built from TRBV4-1 and TRBJ2-7; 7 bases are a match to TRBD2. CDR1 is MGHRA and CDR2 is YSYEKL in the germline V gene. Germline trimming cut 3 bases from V and 3 bases from J; bases unmatched to any gene: 8. The CDR3 has 15 amino acids. The CDR3 DNA is TGCGCCAGCAGCCATCCGGCCGGGAGGATCTACGAGCAGTACTTC. Translated: CASSHPAGRIYEQYF.

This clone was picked up one time. The chain links TRBV18 to TRBJ2-3; D is ambiguous. In germline, CDR1 is KGHSH, CDR2 LQKENI. With 8 bases removed from V and 2 bases from J, the gap between germline ends came to 17 bases. The CDR3 length is 15 residues. CDR3 sequence reads: CASTLGEAITDTQYF. The DNA for the CDR3 is TGTGCCAGCACCCTCGGCGAGGCGATCACAGATACGCAGTATTTT.

The J gene is TRBJ2-5, the V gene TRBV6-1; no clear D. Trimming removed 5 bases at V and 2 bases at J, with 12 bases between. The germline V gene has CDR1 MNHNS and CDR2 SASEGT. The CDR3 length is 14 residues. As DNA, the CDR3 is TGTGCCAGCAGTCCGAGTCAAAGGCAAGAGACCCAGTACTTC. Encoded protein: CASSPSQRQETQYF.

The chain is built from TRBV4-1 and TRBJ1-5; D remains unclear. The CDR3 loop spans 16 amino acids. The V end lost 0 bases, the J end lost 4 bases, and 13 bases lay between the germline ends. The germline gives CDR1 MGHRA, CDR2 YSYEKL. CDR3 residues: CASSQDKVVGNQPQHF. The CDR3 DNA reads as TGCGCCAGCAGCCAAGATAAAGTCGTTGGAAATCAGCCCCAGCATTTT.

The CDR3 reads CASSDEGFYEQYF. In nucleotides, the CDR3 is TGTGCCAGCAGTGATGAAGGATTTTACGAGCAGTACTTC. The rearrangement uses TRBV2 and TRBJ2-7; no firm D call. The V gene's germline CDR1 is SNHLY and CDR2 FYNNEI. CDR3 length: 13 residues. Trimming removed 3 bases from V and 4 bases from J, with 10 bases in between.

The chain joins TRBV30 to TRBJ2-7; 8 nucleotides match TRBD1. Germline assignment: CDR1 GTSNPN and CDR2 SVGIG (reference sequence). V lost 3 bases to trimming and J lost 8 bases; unmatched junction nucleotides: 12. The CDR3 loop spans 14 amino acids. The CDR3 region is CAWSRGQGASKQYF. CDR3 DNA sequence: TGTGCCTGGAGCCGGGGGCAGGGGGCTTCGAAGCAGTACTTC.

J is TRBJ2-7 and V is TRBV28; tentatively, D is TRBD1 (5 bases). This CDR3 contains 13 residues. Germline V CDR1 and CDR2: MDHEN, SYDVKM. Trimming cost V 3 bases and J 3 bases, with 9 bases left between them. The CDR3 DNA sequence: TGTGCCAGCAGTTTTTCCCAGGGCTACGAGCAGTACTTC. Protein sequence: CASSFSQGYEQYF. Together with reference TRBV28 and TRBJ2-7, the CDR3 gives the full variable domain: DVKVTQSSRYLVKRTGEKVFLECVQDMDHENMFWYRQDPGLGLRLIYFSYDVKMKEKGDIPEGYSVSREKKERFSLILESASTNQTSMYLCASSFSQGYEQYFGPGTRLTVT.

The rearrangement uses TRBV29-1 and TRBJ2-1; TRBD1 is a possible D gene (6 bases). This CDR3 comprises 13 residues. Germline loops: CDR1 SQVTM, CDR2 ANQGSEA. Trimming stripped 8 bases from V and 3 bases from J, with 14 bases between. As DNA, the CDR3 is TGCAGCTTCGGACAGCCAAACTACAATGAGCAGTTCTTC. Its translation: CSFGQPNYNEQFF.

To note about this clone: At the DNA level, this CDR3 is encoded by other sequences in the same sample as well. The chain joins TRBV11-2 to TRBJ2-7, with 11 bases matching TRBD2. V lost 1 base to trimming and J lost 4 bases; unmatched junction nucleotides: 6. In germline, CDR1 is SGHAT, CDR2 FQNNGV. The CDR3 is 16 residues long. Written as DNA, the CDR3 is TGTGCCAGCAGCTTAGGGGGTCTAGCGGGAGGTTACGAGCAGTACTTC. Its protein is CASSLGGLAGGYEQYF.

The chain joins TRBV7-3 to TRBJ2-1, with TRBD2 matching 8 bases. Germline CDR1 SGHTA, CDR2 FQGTGA. This CDR3 region has 14 residues. V dropped 4 bases and J dropped 6; count of bases not matched to a gene: 5. The CDR3 is CASSSGTSVNEQFF. CDR3 in DNA: TGTGCCAGCAGCTCCGGGACTAGTGTCAATGAGCAGTTCTTC.

The gene calls are TRBV11-3 and TRBJ1-1; D not resolved. The CDR3 is made up of 14 amino acids. Germline lookup yields CDR1 SGHNT and CDR2 YENEEA. The V and J ends lost 1 base and 0 bases respectively, with 6 bases between them. DNA for the CDR3: TGTGCCAGCAGCTTAGGCAGCATGAACACTGAAGCTTTCTTT. This gives the protein CASSLGSMNTEAFF.

V and J are TRBV27 and TRBJ2-1; TRBD2 might be the D (6 bases). Trimming took 3 bases from V and 3 from J, leaving 15 bases between them. Germline lookup yields CDR1 MNHEY and CDR2 SMNVEV (reference sequence). The length of the CDR3 is 16 residues. The CDR3, as DNA: TGTGCCAGCAGTTTTAAAGGGCTAGCGCTCTACAATGAGCAGTTCTTC. Protein sequence: CASSFKGLALYNEQFF.

The chain's CDR3 is CASSIPGKGDGYTF. The CDR3, as DNA: TGTGCCAGTAGTATACCAGGGAAAGGGGATGGCTACACCTTC. V gene TRBV19 combines with J gene TRBJ1-2; D perhaps matches TRBD1 (5 bases). The V gene's germline CDR1 is LNHDA and CDR2 SQIVND (reference sequence). The CDR3 totals 14 residues. The germline V and J ends were trimmed by 2 bases and 6 bases, with 13 bases remaining between them.

The chain combines TRBV11-3 with TRBJ2-7; 8 bases align to TRBD1. J lost 5 bases, V lost 2 bases, and 8 bases had no gene match. The CDR3 has 15 residues. Germline V gene lookup returns CDR1 SGHNT and CDR2 YENEEA. The DNA for the CDR3 is TGTGCCAGCAGCTTATCAGCGACAGGGGTGGACGAGCAGTACTTC. Translated, it gives CASSLSATGVDEQYF.

The chain employs TRBV6-4 and TRBJ1-1, with D unclear. The germline V and J ends were trimmed by 1 base and 1 base, with 7 bases remaining between them. CDR3 size: 14 residues. Per germline, CDR1 MRHNA and CDR2 SNTAGT. The CDR3 sequence is CASSDLASNTEAFF. The CDR3 coding sequence is TGTGCCAGCAGTGACTTGGCATCGAACACTGAAGCTTTCTTT.

The chain uses TRBV2 and TRBJ1-5, with D unclear. V lost 6 bases and J lost 7, with 16 bases in between. CDR1 and CDR2 (germline): SNHLY, FYNNEI. This CDR3 is built from 14 residues. CDR3 DNA sequence: TGTGCCAGCAGACGATTTGGGTCCGGACAGCCCCAGCATTTT. This translates into CASRRFGSGQPQHF.

This clone was detected only once. This rearrangement joins TRBV9 to TRBJ2-2; TRBD1 might be the D (5 bases). The germline V gene has CDR1 SGDLS and CDR2 YYNGEE. The CDR3 totals 15 residues. Trimming took off 0 bases at V and 2 bases at J, with 8 bases between the two ends. The DNA of the CDR3 is TGTGCCAGCAGCGTAGTGGACACCAACACCGGGGAGCTGTTTTTT. Protein sequence: CASSVVDTNTGELFF.

The chain links TRBV27 to TRBJ2-1; TRBD2 agrees at 9 bases. In germline, CDR1 is MNHEY, CDR2 SMNVEV (reference sequence). This CDR3 spans 21 amino acids. With 5 bases clipped from V and 0 bases from J, the junction kept 20 bases outside the gene matches. CDR3 in DNA: TGTGCCAGCAGTCCTAAGGGCACGAGACTAGCGGCGAAACCCTCCTACAATGAGCAGTTCTTC. Its translation is CASSPKGTRLAAKPSYNEQFF.

For this clone: The same CDR3 arises from other DNA sequences in this sample as well. V gene TRBV28 combines with J gene TRBJ2-2, with unresolved D. Germline V CDR1 and CDR2: MDHEN, SYDVKM. The CDR3 contains 13 residues. V lost 1 base, J lost 1 base, and 1 base lay in between. CDR3 protein: CASSLLNTGELFF. The CDR3 DNA is TGTGCCAGCAGTTTATTGAACACCGGGGAGCTGTTTTTT.

This chain connects TRBV7-8 to TRBJ2-2; D not resolved. CDR1 SGHVS and CDR2 FQNEAQ come from the germline V gene. Between the trimmed V and J ends, which lost 5 bases and 3 bases, there was a span of 16 bases. The CDR3 spans 16 residues. CDR3 amino acids: CASSARPAPDTGELFF. The DNA for the CDR3 is TGTGCCAGCAGCGCCCGTCCCGCACCCGACACCGGGGAGCTGTTTTTT.

This chain joins TRBV7-6 and TRBJ2-2; a possible D gene is TRBD2 (6 bases). The CDR3 is 16 residues long. V was shortened by 5 bases and J by 6 bases, with 19 bases between the two germline ends. Germline V lookup: CDR1 SGHVS, CDR2 FNYEAQ. The CDR3 nucleotides are TGTGCCAGCAGCCTAGAGTTTGGGGGGTTCGCCGGGGAGCTGTTTTTT. Translated: CASSLEFGGFAGELFF.

The gene calls are TRBV7-8 and TRBJ2-1; no firm D call. V was shortened by 1 base and J by 4 bases, with 5 bases between the two germline ends. CDR3 length: 13 amino acids. Germline values: CDR1 SGHVS, CDR2 FQNEAQ. The CDR3: CASSLVEYNEQFF. CDR3 DNA sequence: TGTGCCAGCAGCTTAGTGGAGTACAATGAGCAGTTCTTC.

This chain connects TRBV7-9 to TRBJ1-2, with D maybe TRBD1 (5 bases). The CDR3 has 15 residues. CDR1 is SEHNR and CDR2 is FQNEAQ in the germline V gene (reference sequence). Trimming took off 5 bases at V and 7 bases at J, with 20 bases between the two ends. CDR3 region: CASSPSPGARGGYTF. CDR3 coding DNA: TGTGCCAGCAGCCCCTCCCCCGGGGCGCGTGGTGGCTACACCTTC.

The chain is built from TRBV30 and TRBJ2-2, with D maybe TRBD1 (6 bases). CDR1 and CDR2 (germline): GTSNPN, SVGIG (reference sequence). V lost 0 bases, J lost 6 bases, and 8 bases lay in between. CDR3 length: 13 amino acids. The CDR3 loop reads CAWSVQGPGELFF. CDR3 coding DNA: TGTGCCTGGAGTGTACAGGGACCCGGGGAGCTGTTTTTT.

The V and J genes are TRBV4-1 and TRBJ2-1, with D hard to call. Germline V gives CDR1 MGHRA, CDR2 YSYEKL. CDR3 length equals 16 residues. Trimming pared 0 bases from V and 3 bases from J, leaving 12 bases between. The DNA of the CDR3 is TGCGCCAGCAGCCAAGACTACGTAACCTTCTACAATGAGCAGTTCTTC. Protein product: CASSQDYVTFYNEQFF.

The chain combines TRBV6-1 with TRBJ1-2; weak D call: TRBD1 (5 bases). Germline V gives CDR1 MNHNS, CDR2 SASEGT. The CDR3 totals 14 residues. The V end lost 3 bases, the J end lost 4 bases, and 12 bases lay between the germline ends. For the CDR3, the DNA is TGTGCCAGCAGTGATGAGGGACGGTTCTATGGCTACACCTTC. Its translation: CASSDEGRFYGYTF.